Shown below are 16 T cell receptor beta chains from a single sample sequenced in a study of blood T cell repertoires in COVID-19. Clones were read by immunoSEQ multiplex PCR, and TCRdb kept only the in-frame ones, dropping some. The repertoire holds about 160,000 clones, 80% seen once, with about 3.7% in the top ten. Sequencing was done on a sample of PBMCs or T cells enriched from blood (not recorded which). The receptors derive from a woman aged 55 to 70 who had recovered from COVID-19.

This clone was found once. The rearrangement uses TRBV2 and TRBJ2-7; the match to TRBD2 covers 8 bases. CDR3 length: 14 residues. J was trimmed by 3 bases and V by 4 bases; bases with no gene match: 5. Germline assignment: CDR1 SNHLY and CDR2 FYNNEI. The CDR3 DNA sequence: TGTGCCAGCAGTGTCACTAGCGGATACTACGAGCAGTACTTC. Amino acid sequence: CASSVTSGYYEQYF.

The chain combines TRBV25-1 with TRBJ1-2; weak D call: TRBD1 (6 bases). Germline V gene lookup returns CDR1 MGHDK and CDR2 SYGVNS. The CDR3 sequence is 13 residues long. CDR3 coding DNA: TGTGCTGCTGGGACACCGCTTTTCGATGGCTACACCTTC. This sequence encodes CAAGTPLFDGYTF.

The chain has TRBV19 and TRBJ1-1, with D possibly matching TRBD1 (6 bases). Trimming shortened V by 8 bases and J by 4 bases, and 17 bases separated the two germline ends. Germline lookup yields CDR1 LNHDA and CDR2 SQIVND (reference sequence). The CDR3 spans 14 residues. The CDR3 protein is CASGWGQGSTEAFF. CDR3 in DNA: TGTGCCAGTGGCTGGGGTCAGGGGAGCACTGAAGCTTTCTTT.

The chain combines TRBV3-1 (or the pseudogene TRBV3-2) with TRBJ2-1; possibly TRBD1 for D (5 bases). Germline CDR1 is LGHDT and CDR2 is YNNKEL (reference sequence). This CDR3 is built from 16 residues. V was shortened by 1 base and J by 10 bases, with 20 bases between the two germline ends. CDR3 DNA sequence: TGTGCCAGCAGCCAAGGACACACTGGCTGGGGCGGAGAGCAGTTCTTC. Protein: CASSQGHTGWGGEQFF.

The CDR3 protein is CASSDRQGDTEAFF. DNA of the CDR3: TGTGCCAGCAGTGATCGACAGGGAGACACTGAAGCTTTCTTT. This chain connects TRBV6-1 to TRBJ1-1, with 7 positions matching TRBD1. The CDR3 has 14 amino acids. Germline V lookup: CDR1 MNHNS, CDR2 SASEGT. Trimming at V came to 3 bases and at J to 3 bases, leaving 4 bases not matched to a gene.

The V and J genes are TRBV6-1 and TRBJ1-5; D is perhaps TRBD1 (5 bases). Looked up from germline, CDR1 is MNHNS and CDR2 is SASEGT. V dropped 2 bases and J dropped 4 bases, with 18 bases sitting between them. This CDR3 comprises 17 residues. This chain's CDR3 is CASSEYVGWAGNQPQHF. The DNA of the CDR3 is TGTGCCAGCAGTGAATACGTTGGGTGGGCAGGGAATCAGCCCCAGCATTTT.

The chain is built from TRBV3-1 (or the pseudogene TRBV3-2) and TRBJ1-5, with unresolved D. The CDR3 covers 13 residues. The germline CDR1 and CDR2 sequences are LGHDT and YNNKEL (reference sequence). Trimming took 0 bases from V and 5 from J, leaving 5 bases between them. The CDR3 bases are TGTGCCAGCAGCCAAGAGGTAGATCAGCCCCAGCATTTT. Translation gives CASSQEVDQPQHF.

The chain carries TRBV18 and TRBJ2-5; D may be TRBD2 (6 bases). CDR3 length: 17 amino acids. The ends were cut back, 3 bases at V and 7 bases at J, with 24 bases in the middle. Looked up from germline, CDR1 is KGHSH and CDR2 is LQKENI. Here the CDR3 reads CASSPQAGTEGQWTQYF. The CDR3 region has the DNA TGTGCCAGCTCACCCCAAGCCGGGACGGAGGGCCAATGGACCCAGTACTTC.

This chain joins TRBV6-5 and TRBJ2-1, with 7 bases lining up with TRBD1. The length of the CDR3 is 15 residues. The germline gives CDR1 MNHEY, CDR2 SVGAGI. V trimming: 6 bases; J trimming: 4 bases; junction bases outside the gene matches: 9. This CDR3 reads CASSPIGTDYNEQFF. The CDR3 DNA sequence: TGTGCCAGCAGCCCGATCGGGACAGATTACAATGAGCAGTTCTTC.

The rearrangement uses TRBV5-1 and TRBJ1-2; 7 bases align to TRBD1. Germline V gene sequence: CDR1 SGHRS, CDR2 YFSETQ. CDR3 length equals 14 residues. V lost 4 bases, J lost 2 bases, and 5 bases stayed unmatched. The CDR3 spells CASSAGTENYGYTF. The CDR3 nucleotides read TGCGCCAGCAGCGCAGGGACAGAGAACTATGGCTACACCTTC.

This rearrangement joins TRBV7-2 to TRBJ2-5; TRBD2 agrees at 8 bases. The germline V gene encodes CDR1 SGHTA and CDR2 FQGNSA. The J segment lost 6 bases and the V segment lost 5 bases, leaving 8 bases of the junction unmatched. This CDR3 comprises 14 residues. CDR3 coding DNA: TGTGCCAGCAGCCAAGGACTAGCCCCGCAGACCCAGTACTTC. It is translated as CASSQGLAPQTQYF.

The CDR3 is CASSLRTSGGAGEQFF. The CDR3 DNA is TGTGCCAGCAGCTTAAGGACTAGCGGGGGGGCCGGTGAGCAGTTCTTC. The chain recombines TRBV11-2 with TRBJ2-1; 15 nucleotides match TRBD2. The ends lost 2 bases at V and 9 bases at J; junction bases unmatched: 5. The CDR3 totals 16 residues. Germline CDR1 is SGHAT and CDR2 is FQNNGV.

The chain's CDR3 is CATSDWAGIQPQHF. As DNA, the CDR3 is TGTGCCACCAGTGATTGGGCAGGGATCCAGCCCCAGCATTTT. This chain links TRBV24-1 with TRBJ1-5, with a tentative D call TRBD1 (5 bases). The V end was cut by 2 bases, the J end by 7 bases, with 11 bases between. Germline assignment: CDR1 KGHDR and CDR2 SFDVKD. The CDR3 is 14 residues long.

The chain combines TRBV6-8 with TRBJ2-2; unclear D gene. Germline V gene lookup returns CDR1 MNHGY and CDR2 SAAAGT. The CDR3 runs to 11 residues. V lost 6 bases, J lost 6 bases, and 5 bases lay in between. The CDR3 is CASRGPGELFF. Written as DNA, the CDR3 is TGTGCCAGCAGGGGCCCCGGGGAGCTGTTTTTT.

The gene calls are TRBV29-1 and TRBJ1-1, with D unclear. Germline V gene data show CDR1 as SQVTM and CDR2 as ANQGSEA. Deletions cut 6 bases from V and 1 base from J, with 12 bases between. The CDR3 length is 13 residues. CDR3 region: CSVVGRENTEAFF. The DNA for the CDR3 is TGCAGCGTCGTTGGACGGGAGAACACTGAAGCTTTCTTT.

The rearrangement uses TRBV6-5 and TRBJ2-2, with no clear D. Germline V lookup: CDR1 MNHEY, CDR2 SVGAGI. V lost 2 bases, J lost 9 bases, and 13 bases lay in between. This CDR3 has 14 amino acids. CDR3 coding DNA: TGTGCCAGCAGTTACCTAGGATCGGGTCGGGAGCTGTTTTTT. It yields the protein CASSYLGSGRELFF.